The 19 T cell receptor beta chains below come from one sample, sequenced in a study of shared clonotypes between healthy human individuals. Here immunoSEQ multiplex PCR was the method, and the copy in TCRdb shows in-frame clones only, minus some. The sample lists over a million clones, roughly 75% occurring once. The sample comprised memory CD4+ T cells sorted from blood. As to subset: CD45RA-negative fraction. These receptors all come from a man younger than 30 in good health.

The chain joins TRBV28 to TRBJ2-5; the D is unclear. V shed 3 bases and J shed 0 bases, with 11 bases lying between them. This CDR3 region has 15 residues. The germline CDR1 and CDR2 sequences are MDHEN and SYDVKM. CDR3 amino acids: CASSFARPYQETQYF. The CDR3 DNA sequence: TGTGCCAGCAGTTTCGCCAGACCGTACCAAGAGACCCAGTACTTC.

Concerning this clone: This may come from a read error, since a much larger clone is one base off. CDR3 sequence: CASRSYQETQYF. The CDR3 DNA reads as TGTGCCAGCAGATCGTACCAAGAGACCCAGTACTTC. This chain links TRBV6-1 with TRBJ2-5; no clear D. V was trimmed by 6 bases and J by 0 bases, leaving 5 bases between them. The CDR3 consists of 12 residues. Germline V CDR1 and CDR2: MNHNS, SASEGT.

This sequence joins TRBV7-9 and TRBJ2-5; 12 bases line up with TRBD2. The CDR3 loop spans 15 amino acids. J was trimmed by 6 bases and V by 5 bases; bases with no gene match: 7. Germline CDR1 is SEHNR and CDR2 is FQNEAQ (reference sequence). Written as DNA, the CDR3 is TGTGCCAGCAGCCCCGGACTAGCGGGAATGAAGACCCAGTACTTC. It specifies CASSPGLAGMKTQYF.

Notes on this clone: Other DNA sequences within the sample encode an identical CDR3. This chain joins TRBV7-2 and TRBJ2-1; D possibly corresponds to TRBD2 (6 bases). V lost 5 bases and J lost 7, with 12 bases in between. The CDR3 sequence is 13 residues long. Per the germline V gene, CDR1 is SGHTA and CDR2 is FQGNSA. As DNA, the CDR3 is TGTGCCAGCAGCAGGGGACTCTTGAATGAGCAGTTCTTC. Translating gives CASSRGLLNEQFF.

A single count supports this clone. This chain joins TRBV28 and TRBJ2-5; 14 bases fit TRBD2. The CDR3 totals 21 residues. Trimming took 7 bases from V and 4 from J; bases not matched to a gene: 23. Germline CDR1 is MDHEN and CDR2 is SYDVKM. The CDR3 loop is CASTPRVGTSGSAGGGETQYF. The DNA for the CDR3 is TGTGCCAGCACCCCCAGGGTCGGGACTAGCGGGAGTGCAGGCGGCGGAGAGACCCAGTACTTC.

The V gene is TRBV5-4, the J gene TRBJ2-7; maybe TRBD2 (5 bases). CDR3 length: 13 residues. The V end was cut by 2 bases, the J end by 6 bases, with 12 bases between. CDR1 and CDR2 from the germline V gene are SGHNT and YYREEE (reference sequence). CDR3 sequence (DNA): TGTGCCAGCAGCTTACGGGGATATGGCGAGCAGTACTTC. Its protein is CASSLRGYGEQYF.

The chain joins TRBV5-1 to TRBJ2-1, with 7 bases that match TRBD2. Trimming took 2 bases from V and 6 from J; bases not matched to a gene: 8. This CDR3 contains 15 residues. Germline-derived CDR1 and CDR2 are SGHRS and YFSETQ. The CDR3 reads CASSLVAGNFNEQFF. In DNA form, the CDR3 reads TGCGCCAGCAGCTTAGTAGCGGGTAATTTCAATGAGCAGTTCTTC.

Turning to this clone: A junction boundary mismatches the germline segment, possibly from a read error. The chain couples TRBV5-4 to TRBJ1-2; D may be TRBD1 (5 bases). Germline CDR1 and CDR2: SGHNT and YYREEE (reference sequence). This CDR3 spans 13 amino acids. CDR3 protein: CASSQEGSYGYTF. CDR3 DNA sequence: TGCGCCAGCAGCCAAGAGGGGTCCTATGGCTACACCTTC.

The chain joins TRBV5-8 to TRBJ2-1; 8 bases are shared with TRBD1. V lost 4 bases, J lost 0 bases, and 6 bases stayed unmatched. Germline V gene sequence: CDR1 SGHTS, CDR2 YDEGEE. This CDR3 region has 16 residues. In nucleotides, the CDR3 is TGTGCCAGCAGCGAGGGACAGGAGAGCTCCTACAATGAGCAGTTCTTC. This translates into CASSEGQESSYNEQFF.

This clone has a single count. Since a much larger clone is just one base distant, this may be a read error. The sample holds other DNA sequences that translate to the same CDR3. The chain joins TRBV19 to TRBJ2-7; possibly TRBD1 for D (6 bases). V lost 1 base to trimming and J lost 0 bases, with 10 bases between them. The CDR3 length is 15 residues. Germline V gene data show CDR1 as LNHDA and CDR2 as SQIVND (reference sequence). The CDR3, as DNA: TGTGCCAGTAGTATAGCAGGGGAGAGCTCCTACGAGCAGTACTTC. Protein sequence: CASSIAGESSYEQYF.

This clone was found once. CDR3 coding DNA: TGTGCCAGCAGTTACAGAAACACCATATATTTT. Its protein is CASSYRNTIYF. The rearrangement joins TRBV6-5 to TRBJ1-3; D is ambiguous. CDR1 MNHEY and CDR2 SVGAGI come from the germline V gene. The CDR3 extends over 11 amino acids. V was shortened by 2 bases and J by 5 bases, with 1 base between the two germline ends.

In regard to this clone: Other DNA sequences in this sample translate to the same CDR3. The J gene is TRBJ1-1, the V gene TRBV6-5; D is undetermined. This CDR3 has 14 residues. Germline V gene lookup returns CDR1 MNHEY and CDR2 SVGAGI. The V gene lost 3 bases and the J gene lost 1 base, with 9 bases spanning the gap. The CDR3 sequence: CASSYSGGNTEAFF. DNA for the CDR3: TGTGCCAGCAGTTATTCAGGAGGGAACACTGAAGCTTTCTTT.

This clone was counted between two and nine times. The chain combines TRBV15 with TRBJ2-5, with TRBD1 matching over 7 bases. Unmatched junction bases numbered 6, after V lost 3 bases and J lost 2 bases. This CDR3 is 15 amino acids long. CDR1 and CDR2 from the germline V gene are LNHNV and YYDKDF (reference sequence). Written as DNA, the CDR3 is TGTGCCACCAGCAGGGGACCGGGACAGCAAGAGACCCAGTACTTC. This translates into CATSRGPGQQETQYF.

The genes are TRBV9 and TRBJ2-7, with 9 bases that match TRBD1. CDR3 length: 23 residues. The V and J ends lost 0 bases and 0 bases, in that order; junction bases with no gene match: 25. Germline values: CDR1 SGDLS, CDR2 YYNGEE. CDR3 sequence (DNA): TGTGCCAGCAGCGTAGGTGTAGGGACAGGGTCCCTCTCTCTGGATTCCAGCTCCTACGAGCAGTACTTC. Its translation: CASSVGVGTGSLSLDSSSYEQYF.

The chain combines TRBV5-4 with TRBJ2-7; TRBD1 is a possible D gene (6 bases). CDR3 length equals 14 residues. Deletions cut 4 bases from V and 6 bases from J, with 17 bases between. Germline CDR1 and CDR2: SGHNT and YYREEE (reference sequence). The CDR3 protein is CASSVSGAIGEQYF. The CDR3 nucleotides read TGTGCCAGCAGCGTTTCAGGGGCGATCGGCGAGCAGTACTTC.

The chain carries TRBV7-2 and TRBJ2-5, with no clear D. This CDR3 is built from 14 residues. V was clipped by 6 bases and J by 5 bases, with 16 bases between them. Germline lookup yields CDR1 SGHTA and CDR2 FQGNSA. In nucleotides, the CDR3 is TGTGCCAGCAGGCCGCCAGGATTGGGGGAGACCCAGTACTTC. This encodes CASRPPGLGETQYF.

The CDR3 is CATSREDGDQPQHF. CDR3 sequence (DNA): TGTGCCACCAGCAGGGAAGATGGGGATCAGCCCCAGCATTTT. The chain joins TRBV15 to TRBJ1-5; D ambiguous. This CDR3 contains 14 residues. Trimming cost V 3 bases and J 5 bases, with 11 bases left between them. CDR1 and CDR2 from the germline V gene are LNHNV and YYDKDF (reference sequence).

The chain carries TRBV15 and TRBJ1-6; TRBD1 matches 8 bases. The CDR3 spans 15 residues. Germline loops: CDR1 LNHNV, CDR2 YYDKDF (reference sequence). The V segment lost 4 bases and the J segment 10 bases; nucleotides outside the gene matches: 9. CDR3 protein: CATSTRTGMVSPLHF. The DNA for the CDR3 is TGTGCCACCAGCACCCGGACAGGGATGGTCTCACCCCTCCACTTT.

The rearrangement joins TRBV5-1 to TRBJ2-5; tentatively, D is TRBD1 or TRBD2 (5 bases each). The CDR3 contains 15 residues. The V gene lost 1 base and the J gene lost 2 bases, with 12 bases spanning the gap. Germline CDR1 is SGHRS and CDR2 is YFSETQ. CDR3 region: CASSLMSGPQETQYF. The CDR3 coding sequence is TGCGCCAGCAGCTTGATGTCGGGGCCTCAAGAGACCCAGTACTTC.